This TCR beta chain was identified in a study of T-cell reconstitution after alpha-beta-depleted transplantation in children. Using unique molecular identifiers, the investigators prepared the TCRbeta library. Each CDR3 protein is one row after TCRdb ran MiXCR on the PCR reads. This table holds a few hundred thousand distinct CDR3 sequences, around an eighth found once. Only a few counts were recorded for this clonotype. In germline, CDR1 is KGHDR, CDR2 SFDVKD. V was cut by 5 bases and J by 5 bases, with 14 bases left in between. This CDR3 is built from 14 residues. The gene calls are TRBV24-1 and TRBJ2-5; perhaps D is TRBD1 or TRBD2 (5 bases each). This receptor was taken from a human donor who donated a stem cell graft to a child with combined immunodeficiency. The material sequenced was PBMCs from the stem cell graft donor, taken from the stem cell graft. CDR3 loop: CATSATGNRETQYF. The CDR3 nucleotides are TGTGCCACCAGTGCTACGGGGAACAGGGAGACCCAGTACTTC.